Following are 16 T cell receptor beta chains from one sample sequenced in a study of glioma-infiltrating T cells. TCR alpha and beta CDR3 regions were amplified from RNA using iRepertoire nested multiplex PCR. TCRdb used MiXCR to reprocess the multiplex PCR reads, holding one entry per CDR3 protein. This table has 85,000 to 110,000 distinct CDR3 sequences, 25% to 35% appearing once. Sample: glioma tissue, nonneoplastic brain tissue, or PBMCs (not recorded which). The receptors stem from a human donor with low-grade glioma or glioblastoma, undergoing nonglioma brain surgery, or in good health (not recorded which).

In this sample, this clonotype turned up a few times. The chain recombines TRBV12-5 with TRBJ2-1, with 13 bases matching TRBD2. Trimming cost V 6 bases and J 0 bases; bases outside gene matches: 11. Germline V lookup: CDR1 LGHNT, CDR2 FRNRAP. The CDR3 is 19 residues long. DNA of the CDR3: TGTGCTAGTGGCCAAGGACTAGCGGGGGCCGCGAGCTCCTACAATGAGCAGTTCTTC. This sequence encodes CASGQGLAGAASSYNEQFF.

The chain joins TRBV4-3 to TRBJ2-7, with D possibly being TRBD1 (5 bases). The CDR3 extends over 15 amino acids. The V end lost 7 bases, the J end lost 7 bases, and 23 bases lay between the germline ends. Germline assignment: CDR1 LGHNA and CDR2 YSLEER. The CDR3 DNA is TGCGCCAGCACCACCAGCAGGGTCTCCTACAATGAGCAGTACTTC. Its protein is CASTTSRVSYNEQYF.

This clonotype was picked up one time. The chain links TRBV6-5 to TRBJ2-7; 8 bases match TRBD1. The CDR3 covers 15 residues. V gave up 2 bases and J gave up 0 bases; unmatched junction bases: 3. CDR1 MNHEY and CDR2 SVGAGI come from the germline V gene. This CDR3 reads CASSYPGQDSYEQYF. The CDR3 DNA is TGTGCCAGCAGTTACCCGGGACAGGACTCCTACGAGCAGTACTTC.

This chain uses TRBV4-3 with TRBJ2-3; a possible D gene is TRBD1 (5 bases). With 0 bases removed from V and 0 bases from J, the gap between germline ends came to 7 bases. The CDR3 consists of 15 residues. The germline V gene encodes CDR1 LGHNA and CDR2 YSLEER. CDR3 residues: CASSQEGRSTDTQYF. The CDR3 coding sequence is TGCGCCAGCAGCCAAGAGGGGCGCAGCACAGATACGCAGTATTTT.

This clonotype was counted at least ten times. This chain uses TRBV7-2 with TRBJ2-7; D perhaps matches TRBD2 (7 bases). Germline loops: CDR1 SGHTA, CDR2 FQGNSA. The CDR3 is 16 residues long. V was trimmed by 2 bases and J by 6 bases, leaving 20 bases between them. For the CDR3, the DNA is TGTGCCAGCAGCTTATTGGGGGGGGCCCGGGGACGCGAGCAGTACTTC. This sequence encodes CASSLLGGARGREQYF.

This clonotype has more than one count but fewer than ten. V and J are TRBV18 and TRBJ1-4, with D perhaps TRBD1 (6 bases). Germline V CDR1 and CDR2: KGHSH, LQKENI. The V end lost 4 bases, the J end lost 7 bases, and 13 bases lay between the germline ends. CDR3 size: 14 residues. This CDR3 reads CASSQGQLGEKLFF. The CDR3 DNA is TGTGCCAGCTCACAAGGACAGTTGGGTGAAAAACTGTTTTTT.

In this sample, this clonotype turned up many times. The chain couples TRBV20-1 to TRBJ1-5; 9 bases align to TRBD1. CDR1 and CDR2 (germline): DFQATT, SNEGSKA (reference sequence). V dropped 5 bases and J dropped 1; count of bases not matched to a gene: 12. The CDR3 spans 17 residues. CDR3 sequence (DNA): TGCAGTGCTCCCATTACAGGGGGCTTTAGCAGCAATCAGCCCCAGCATTTT. Its translation is CSAPITGGFSSNQPQHF.

This chain uses TRBV6-1 with TRBJ1-1; D is uncertain. Deletions cut 7 bases from V and 1 base from J, with 10 bases between. Germline loops: CDR1 MNHNS, CDR2 SASEGT. The CDR3 consists of 13 residues. DNA of the CDR3: TGTGCCAGCATAGCACATCAGAACACTGAAGCTTTCTTT. Its translation is CASIAHQNTEAFF.

Ten or more counts support this clonotype. The genes are TRBV20-1 and TRBJ1-6; D gene uncertain. V was shortened by 0 bases and J by 3 bases, with 9 bases between the two germline ends. CDR1 and CDR2 (germline): DFQATT, SNEGSKA (reference sequence). CDR3 length: 15 residues. The DNA for the CDR3 is TGCAGTGCTAGAGATCAAGACGGCTATAATTCACCCCTCCACTTT. It is translated as CSARDQDGYNSPLHF.

This clonotype was counted many times. V is TRBV28 and J is TRBJ2-1; D may match TRBD1 or TRBD2 (5 bases each). V shed 3 bases and J shed 5 bases, with 17 bases lying between them. CDR1 and CDR2 from the germline V gene are MDHEN and SYDVKM. The CDR3 covers 16 residues. The CDR3 DNA follows: TGTGCCAGCAGTTTTAGTTCATCCTGGGGACACAATGAGCAGTTCTTC. It translates to CASSFSSSWGHNEQFF.

This clonotype was picked up a small number of times. The V gene is TRBV5-1, the J gene TRBJ2-7; D remains unclear. Germline V gene lookup returns CDR1 SGHRS and CDR2 YFSETQ. The V end lost 4 bases, the J end lost 1 base, and 3 bases lay between the germline ends. The CDR3 length is 11 residues. CDR3 sequence: CASSESYEQYF. Here the CDR3 DNA reads TGCGCCAGCAGCGAATCCTACGAGCAGTACTTC. Full variable domain (remainder filled in from reference TRBV5-1 and TRBJ2-7): KAGVTQTPRYLIKTRGQQVTLSCSPISGHRSVSWYQQTPGQGLQFLFEYFSETQRNKGNFPGRFSGRQFSNSRSEMNVSTLELGDSALYLCASSESYEQYFGPGTRLTVT.

V and J are TRBV7-2 and TRBJ1-4; the D is unclear. Germline lookup yields CDR1 SGHTA and CDR2 FQGNSA. V was pared by 8 bases and J by 5 bases, with 15 bases between. This CDR3 spans 14 amino acids. The CDR3 sequence: CASRRETGNEKLFF. The DNA of the CDR3 is TGTGCCAGCCGTAGAGAGACGGGGAATGAAAAACTGTTTTTT.

This clonotype was seen ten or more times. The chain carries TRBV20-1 and TRBJ2-1, with D perhaps TRBD1 or TRBD2 (5 bases each). The CDR3 covers 13 residues. Germline CDR1 reads DFQATT; CDR2 reads SNEGSKA (reference sequence). With 3 bases removed from V and 11 bases from J, the gap between germline ends came to 17 bases. The CDR3 protein is CSASGRVGEQQFF. Written as DNA, the CDR3 is TGCAGTGCTAGTGGACGGGTGGGGGAACAGCAGTTCTTC.

V usage is TRBV27 and J usage is TRBJ2-7; 10 bases fit TRBD1. The germline V gene encodes CDR1 MNHEY and CDR2 SMNVEV (reference sequence). CDR3 length: 13 residues. J was trimmed by 8 bases and V by 3 bases; bases with no gene match: 4. Here the CDR3 DNA reads TGTGCCAGCAGTTTCGGGACAGGGGACAAGCAGTACTTC. As protein: CASSFGTGDKQYF.

This clonotype was seen a handful of times. The rearrangement uses TRBV9 and TRBJ1-3; D is ambiguous. The CDR3 totals 13 residues. The V end was cut by 0 bases, the J end by 6 bases, with 7 bases between. Germline V gene sequence: CDR1 SGDLS, CDR2 YYNGEE. CDR3 sequence: CASSVGLLNTIYF. In DNA, the CDR3 is TGTGCCAGCAGCGTAGGACTTCTAAACACCATATATTTT.

Remarks on this clonotype: A much bigger clone sits one base away, suggesting this may be a read error. The chain recombines TRBV6-1 with TRBJ2-3, with TRBD2 identical over 12 bases. This CDR3 region has 16 residues. Trimming removed 6 bases from V and 5 bases from J; junction bases left unmatched: 9. Germline V lookup: CDR1 MNHNS, CDR2 SASEGT. The chain's CDR3 is CASRETSGGFRDTQYF. The CDR3 DNA reads as TGTGCCAGCAGGGAAACTAGCGGGGGGTTCCGAGATACGCAGTATTTT.